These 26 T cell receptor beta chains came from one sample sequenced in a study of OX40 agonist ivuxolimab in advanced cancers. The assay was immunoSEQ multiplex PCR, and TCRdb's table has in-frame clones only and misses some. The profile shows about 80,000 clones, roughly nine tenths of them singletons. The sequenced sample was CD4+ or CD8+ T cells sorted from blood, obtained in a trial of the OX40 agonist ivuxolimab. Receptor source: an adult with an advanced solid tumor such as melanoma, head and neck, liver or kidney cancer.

In DNA, the CDR3 is TGCGCCAGCAGCTTGGCAGGAACGTTGGGGTACGAGCAGTACTTC. Protein product: CASSLAGTLGYEQYF. This chain joins TRBV5-1 and TRBJ2-5; no clear D. TRBJ2-7 matches the DNA end more closely, so the J call is doubtful. The CDR3 runs to 15 residues. Germline V lookup: CDR1 SGHRS, CDR2 YFSETQ.

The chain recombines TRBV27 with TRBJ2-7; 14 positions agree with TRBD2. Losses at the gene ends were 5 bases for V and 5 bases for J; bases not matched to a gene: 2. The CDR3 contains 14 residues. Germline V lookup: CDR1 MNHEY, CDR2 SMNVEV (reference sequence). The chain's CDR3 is CASSAGLAGDEQYF. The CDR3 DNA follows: TGTGCCAGCAGTGCGGGACTAGCGGGAGACGAGCAGTACTTC.

The CDR3 is CASSTGAVSSPYEQYF. The CDR3 DNA sequence: TGTGCCAGCAGCACAGGGGCGGTCTCATCCCCTTACGAGCAGTACTTC. This chain joins TRBV7-9 and TRBJ2-7; 7 bases match TRBD1. V lost 5 bases and J lost 4; bases outside the gene matches: 14. The CDR3 spans 16 residues. In germline, CDR1 is SEHNR, CDR2 FQNEAQ (reference sequence).

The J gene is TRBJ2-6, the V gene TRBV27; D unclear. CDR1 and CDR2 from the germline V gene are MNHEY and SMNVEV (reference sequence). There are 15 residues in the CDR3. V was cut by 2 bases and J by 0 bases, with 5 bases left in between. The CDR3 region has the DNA TGTGCCAGCAGTTTAGGGGACTCTGGGGCCAACGTCCTGACTTTC. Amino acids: CASSLGDSGANVLTF.

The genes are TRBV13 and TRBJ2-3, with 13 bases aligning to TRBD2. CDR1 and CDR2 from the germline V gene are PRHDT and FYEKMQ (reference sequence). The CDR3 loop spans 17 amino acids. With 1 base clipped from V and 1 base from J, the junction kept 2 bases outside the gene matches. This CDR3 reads CASSLEGLAGRTDTQYF. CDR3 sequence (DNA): TGTGCCAGCAGCTTAGAGGGACTAGCGGGACGCACAGATACGCAGTATTTT.

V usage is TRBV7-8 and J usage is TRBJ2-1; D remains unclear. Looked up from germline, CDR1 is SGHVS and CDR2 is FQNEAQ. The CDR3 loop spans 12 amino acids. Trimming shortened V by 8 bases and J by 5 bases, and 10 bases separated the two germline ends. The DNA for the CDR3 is TGTGCCAGCGACAATCTTCACAATGAGCAGTTCTTC. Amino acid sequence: CASDNLHNEQFF.

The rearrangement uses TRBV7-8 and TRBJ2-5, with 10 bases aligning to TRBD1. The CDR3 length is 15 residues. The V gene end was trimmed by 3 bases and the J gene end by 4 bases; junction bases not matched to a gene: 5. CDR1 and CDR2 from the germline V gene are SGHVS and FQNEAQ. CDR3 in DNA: TGTGCCAGCAGCTTGACGGGACAGGGGAGAGAGACCCAGTACTTC. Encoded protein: CASSLTGQGRETQYF.

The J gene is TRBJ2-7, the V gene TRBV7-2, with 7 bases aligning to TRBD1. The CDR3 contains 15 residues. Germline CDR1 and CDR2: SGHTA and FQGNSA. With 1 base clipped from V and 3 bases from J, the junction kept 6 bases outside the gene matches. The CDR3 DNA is TGTGCCAGCAGCTTAGGGGACAGTAATTACTACGAGCAGTACTTC. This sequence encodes CASSLGDSNYYEQYF. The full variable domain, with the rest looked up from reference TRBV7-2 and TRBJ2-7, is GAGVSQSPSNKVTEKGKDVELRCDPISGHTALYWYRQSLGQGLEFLIYFQGNSAPDKSGLPSDRFSAERTGGSVSTLTIQRTQQEDSAVYLCASSLGDSNYYEQYFGPGTRLTVT.

CDR3 residues: CASHLGGNQPQHF. The CDR3 DNA sequence: TGTGCCAGCCATCTAGGGGGAAATCAGCCCCAGCATTTT. V is TRBV6-5 and J is TRBJ1-5; D might be TRBD1 (6 bases). In germline, CDR1 is MNHEY, CDR2 SVGAGI. The ends were cut back, 8 bases at V and 4 bases at J, with 12 bases in the middle. The CDR3 sequence is 13 residues long.

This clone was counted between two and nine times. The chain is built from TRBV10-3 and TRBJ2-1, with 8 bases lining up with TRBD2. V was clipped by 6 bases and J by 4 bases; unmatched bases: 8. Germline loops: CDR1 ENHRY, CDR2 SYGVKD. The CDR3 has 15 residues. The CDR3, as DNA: TGTGCCATCAGGGGGGACGAGCGGGAGTACAATGAGCAGTTCTTC. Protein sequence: CAIRGDEREYNEQFF.

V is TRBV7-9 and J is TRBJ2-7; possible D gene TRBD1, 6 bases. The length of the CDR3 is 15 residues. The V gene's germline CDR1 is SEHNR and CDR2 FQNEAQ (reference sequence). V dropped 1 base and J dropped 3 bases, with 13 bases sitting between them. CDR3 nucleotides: TGTGCCAGCAGCTTAGACAGGGTATTTTACTACGAGCAGTACTTC. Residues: CASSLDRVFYYEQYF.

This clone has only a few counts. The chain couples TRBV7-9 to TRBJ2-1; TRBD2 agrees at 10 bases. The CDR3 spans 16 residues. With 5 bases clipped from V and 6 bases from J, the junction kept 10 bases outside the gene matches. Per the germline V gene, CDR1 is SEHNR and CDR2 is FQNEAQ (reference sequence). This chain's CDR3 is CASSLSRAGGGNEQFF. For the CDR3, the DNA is TGTGCCAGCAGCCTATCAAGAGCGGGAGGGGGCAATGAGCAGTTCTTC. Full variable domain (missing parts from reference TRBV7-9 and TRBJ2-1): DTGVSQNPRHKITKRGQNVTFRCDPISEHNRLYWYRQTLGQGPEFLTYFQNEAQLEKSRLLSDRFSAERPKGSFSTLEIQRTEQGDSAMYLCASSLSRAGGGNEQFFGPGTRLTVL.

This chain's CDR3 is CASSLSRDNSYEQYF. The CDR3 region has the DNA TGTGCCAGCAGCTTAAGCCGGGACAACTCCTACGAGCAGTACTTC. The chain uses TRBV28 and TRBJ2-7, with D perhaps matching TRBD1 (6 bases). In germline, CDR1 is MDHEN, CDR2 SYDVKM. With 6 bases removed from V and 0 bases from J, the gap between germline ends came to 15 bases. This CDR3 region has 15 residues.

The CDR3 coding sequence is TGTGCCAGCAGCTCCGGACTAGGAGACATTCAGTACTTC. Translation gives CASSSGLGDIQYF. The rearrangement links TRBV7-3 to TRBJ2-4; 7 nucleotides match TRBD2. The germline CDR1 and CDR2 sequences are SGHTA and FQGTGA. CDR3 length: 13 amino acids. V lost 4 bases to trimming and J lost 8 bases; unmatched junction nucleotides: 5.

The CDR3 bases are TGTGCCAGCAGCCCCCCTCCCAGGGGGGGCTTATCCTACAATGAGCAGTTCTTC. This sequence encodes CASSPPPRGGLSYNEQFF. The rearrangement joins TRBV9 to TRBJ2-1; perhaps D is TRBD1 or TRBD2 (7 bases each). Germline CDR1 SGDLS, CDR2 YYNGEE. V gave up 4 bases and J gave up 1 base, with 21 bases separating them. The length of the CDR3 is 18 residues.

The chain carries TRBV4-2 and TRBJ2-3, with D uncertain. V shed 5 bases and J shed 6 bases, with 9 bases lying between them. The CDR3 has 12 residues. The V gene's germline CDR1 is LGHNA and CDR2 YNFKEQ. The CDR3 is CASSYTEDTQYF. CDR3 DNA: TGTGCCAGCAGCTACACGGAGGATACGCAGTATTTT.

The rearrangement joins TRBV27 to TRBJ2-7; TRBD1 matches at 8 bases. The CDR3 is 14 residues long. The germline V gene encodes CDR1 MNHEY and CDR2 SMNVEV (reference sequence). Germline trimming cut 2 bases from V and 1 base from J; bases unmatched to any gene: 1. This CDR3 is CASSLDRGSYEQYF. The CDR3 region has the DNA TGTGCCAGCAGTTTAGACAGGGGATCCTACGAGCAGTACTTC.

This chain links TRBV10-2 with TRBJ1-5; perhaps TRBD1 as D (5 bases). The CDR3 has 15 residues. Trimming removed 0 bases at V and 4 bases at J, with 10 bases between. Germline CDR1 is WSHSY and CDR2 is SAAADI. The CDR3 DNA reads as TGCGCCAGCAGTGAGTCAGGGGCAGCGAATCAGCCCCAGCATTTT. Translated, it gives CASSESGAANQPQHF.

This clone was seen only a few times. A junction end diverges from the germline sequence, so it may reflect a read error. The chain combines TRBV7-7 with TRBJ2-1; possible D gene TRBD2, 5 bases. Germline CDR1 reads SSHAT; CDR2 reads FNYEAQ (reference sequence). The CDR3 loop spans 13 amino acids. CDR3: CASSLAMDREQFF. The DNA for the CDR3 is TGTGCTAGCAGCTTAGCGATGGACCGAGAGCAGTTCTTC.

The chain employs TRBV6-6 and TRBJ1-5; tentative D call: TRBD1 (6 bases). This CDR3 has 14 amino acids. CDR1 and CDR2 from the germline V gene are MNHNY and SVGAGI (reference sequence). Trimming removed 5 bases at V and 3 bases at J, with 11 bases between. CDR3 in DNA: TGTGCCAGCAGTGATCAGGGGATCAATCAGCCCCAGCATTTT. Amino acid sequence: CASSDQGINQPQHF.

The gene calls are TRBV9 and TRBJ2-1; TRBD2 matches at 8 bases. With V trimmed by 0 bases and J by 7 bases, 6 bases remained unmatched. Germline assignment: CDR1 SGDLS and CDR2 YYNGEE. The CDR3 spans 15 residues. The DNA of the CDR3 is TGTGCCAGCAGCGTAGCCCCGGGAGGGCCTAATGAGCAGTTCTTC. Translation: CASSVAPGGPNEQFF. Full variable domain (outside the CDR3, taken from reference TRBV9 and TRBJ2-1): DSGVTQTPKHLITATGQRVTLRCSPRSGDLSVYWYQQSLDQGLQFLIQYYNGEERAKGNILERFSAQQFPDLHSELNLSSLELGDSALYFCASSVAPGGPNEQFFGPGTRLTVL.

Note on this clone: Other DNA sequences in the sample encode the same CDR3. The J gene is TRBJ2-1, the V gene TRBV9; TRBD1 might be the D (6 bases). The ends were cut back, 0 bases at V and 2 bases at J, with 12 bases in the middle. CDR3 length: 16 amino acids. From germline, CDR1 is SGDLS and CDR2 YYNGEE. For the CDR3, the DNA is TGTGCCAGCAGCGTAGTAGGGGGTGGGACCTACAATGAGCAGTTCTTC. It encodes CASSVVGGGTYNEQFF. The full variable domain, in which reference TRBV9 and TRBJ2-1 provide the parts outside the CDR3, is DSGVTQTPKHLITATGQRVTLRCSPRSGDLSVYWYQQSLDQGLQFLIQYYNGEERAKGNILERFSAQQFPDLHSELNLSSLELGDSALYFCASSVVGGGTYNEQFFGPGTRLTVL.

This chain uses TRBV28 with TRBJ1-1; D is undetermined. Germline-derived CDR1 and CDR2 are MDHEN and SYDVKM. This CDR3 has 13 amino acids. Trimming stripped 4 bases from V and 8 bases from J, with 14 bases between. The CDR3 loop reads CASSWTILGEAFF. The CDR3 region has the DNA TGTGCCAGCAGTTGGACCATTCTGGGGGAAGCTTTCTTT.

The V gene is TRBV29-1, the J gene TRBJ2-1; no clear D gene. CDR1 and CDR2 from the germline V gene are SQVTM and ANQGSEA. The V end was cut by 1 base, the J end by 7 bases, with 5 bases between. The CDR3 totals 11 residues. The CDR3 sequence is CSVEGINEQFF. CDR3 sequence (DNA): TGCAGCGTTGAAGGAATAAATGAGCAGTTCTTC.

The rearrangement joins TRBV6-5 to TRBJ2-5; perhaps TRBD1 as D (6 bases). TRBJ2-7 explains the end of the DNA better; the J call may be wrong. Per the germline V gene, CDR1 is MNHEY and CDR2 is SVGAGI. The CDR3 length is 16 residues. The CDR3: CASSYSLLGGFYEQYF. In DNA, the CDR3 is TGTGCCAGCAGTTACTCGTTACTAGGGGGATTCTACGAGCAGTACTTC.

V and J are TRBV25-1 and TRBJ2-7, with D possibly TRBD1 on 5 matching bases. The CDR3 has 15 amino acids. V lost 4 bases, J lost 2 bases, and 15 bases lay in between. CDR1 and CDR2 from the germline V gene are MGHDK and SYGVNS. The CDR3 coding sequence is TGTGCCAGCAGTGGACAGAGCCAAAGGGCCTACGAGCAGTACTTC. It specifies CASSGQSQRAYEQYF.